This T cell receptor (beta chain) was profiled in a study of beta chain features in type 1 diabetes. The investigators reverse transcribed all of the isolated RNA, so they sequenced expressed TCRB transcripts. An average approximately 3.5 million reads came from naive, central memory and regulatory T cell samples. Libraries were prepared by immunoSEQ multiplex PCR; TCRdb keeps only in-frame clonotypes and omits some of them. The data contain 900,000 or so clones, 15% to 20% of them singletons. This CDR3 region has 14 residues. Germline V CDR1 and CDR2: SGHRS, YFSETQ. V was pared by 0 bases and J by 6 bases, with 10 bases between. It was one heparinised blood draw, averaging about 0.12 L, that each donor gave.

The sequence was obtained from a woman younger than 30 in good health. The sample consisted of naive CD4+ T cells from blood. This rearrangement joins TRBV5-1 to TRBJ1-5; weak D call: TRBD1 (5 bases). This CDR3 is CASSLDGGGQPQHF. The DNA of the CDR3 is TGCGCCAGCAGCTTGGACGGGGGAGGTCAGCCCCAGCATTTT.